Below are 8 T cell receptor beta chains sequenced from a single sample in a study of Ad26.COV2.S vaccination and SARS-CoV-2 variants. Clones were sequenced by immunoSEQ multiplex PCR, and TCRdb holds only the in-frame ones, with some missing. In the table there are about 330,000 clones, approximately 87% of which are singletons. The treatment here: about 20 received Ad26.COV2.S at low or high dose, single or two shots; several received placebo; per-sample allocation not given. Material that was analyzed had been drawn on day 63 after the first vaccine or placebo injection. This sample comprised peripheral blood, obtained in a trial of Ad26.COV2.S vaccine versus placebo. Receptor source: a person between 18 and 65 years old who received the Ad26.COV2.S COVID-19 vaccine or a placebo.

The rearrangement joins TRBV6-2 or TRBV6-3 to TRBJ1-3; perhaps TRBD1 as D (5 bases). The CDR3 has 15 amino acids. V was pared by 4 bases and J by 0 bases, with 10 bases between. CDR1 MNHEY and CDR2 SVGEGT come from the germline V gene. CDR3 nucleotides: TGTGCCAGCAGTTCCGACAGAAGCTCTGGAAACACCATATATTTT. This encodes CASSSDRSSGNTIYF.

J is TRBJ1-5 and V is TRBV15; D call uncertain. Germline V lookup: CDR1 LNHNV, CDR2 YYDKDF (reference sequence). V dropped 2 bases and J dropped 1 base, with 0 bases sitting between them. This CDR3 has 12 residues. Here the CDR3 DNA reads TGTGCCACCAGCAGAAGCAATCAGCCCCAGCATTTT. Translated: CATSRSNQPQHF. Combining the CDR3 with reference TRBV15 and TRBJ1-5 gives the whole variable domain DAMVIQNPRYQVTQFGKPVTLSCSQTLNHNVMYWYQQKSSQAPKLLFHYYDKDFNNEADTPDNFQSRRPNTSFCFLDIRSPGLGDTAMYLCATSRSNQPQHFGDGTRLSIL.

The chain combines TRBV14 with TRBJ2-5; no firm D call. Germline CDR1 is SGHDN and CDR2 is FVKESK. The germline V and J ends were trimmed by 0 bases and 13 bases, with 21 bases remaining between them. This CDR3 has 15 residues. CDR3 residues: CASSQDRSPGSTRYF. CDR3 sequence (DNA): TGTGCCAGCAGCCAAGATCGCTCTCCCGGGTCCACAAGGTACTTC.

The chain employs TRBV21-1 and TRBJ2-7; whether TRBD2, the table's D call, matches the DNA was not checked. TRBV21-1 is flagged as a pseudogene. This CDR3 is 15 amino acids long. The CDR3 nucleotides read TGTGCCAGCAGCAAAAGCCCCCTTCGGCTAGCTGAGCAGTACGTC. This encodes CASSKSPLRLAEQYV.

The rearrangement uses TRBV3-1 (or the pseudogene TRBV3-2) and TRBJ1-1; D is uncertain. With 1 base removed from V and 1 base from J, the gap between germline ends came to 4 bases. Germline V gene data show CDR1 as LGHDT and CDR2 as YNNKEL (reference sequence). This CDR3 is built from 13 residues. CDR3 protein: CASSQAPNTEAFF. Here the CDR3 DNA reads TGTGCCAGCAGCCAAGCCCCGAACACTGAAGCTTTCTTT.

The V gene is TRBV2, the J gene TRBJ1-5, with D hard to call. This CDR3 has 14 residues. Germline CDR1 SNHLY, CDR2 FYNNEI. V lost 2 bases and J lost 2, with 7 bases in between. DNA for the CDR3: TGTGCCAGCAGTGAACTTGGGGGCAATCAGCCCCAGCATTTT. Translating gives CASSELGGNQPQHF.

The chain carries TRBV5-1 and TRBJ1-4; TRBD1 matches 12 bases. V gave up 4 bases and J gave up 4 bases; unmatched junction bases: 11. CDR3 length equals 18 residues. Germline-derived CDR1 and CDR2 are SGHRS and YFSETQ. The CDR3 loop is CASSPGQGARLGNEKLFF. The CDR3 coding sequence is TGCGCCAGCAGCCCGGGACAGGGGGCGCGTTTAGGTAATGAAAAACTGTTTTTT.

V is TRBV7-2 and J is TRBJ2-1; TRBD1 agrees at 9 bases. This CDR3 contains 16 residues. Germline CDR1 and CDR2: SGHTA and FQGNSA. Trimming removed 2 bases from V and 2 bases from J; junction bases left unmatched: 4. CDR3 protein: CASSLLGQGAYNEQFF. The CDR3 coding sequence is TGTGCCAGCAGCTTACTGGGACAGGGTGCCTACAATGAGCAGTTCTTC.